This T cell receptor beta chain came from a study of memory CD4+ T cells and cytomegalovirus serostatus. The CDR3 has 15 residues. V was pared by 7 bases and J by 4 bases, with 10 bases of the junction left unmatched. The germline CDR1 and CDR2 sequences are MNHNY and SVGAGI (reference sequence). The sort gate was single viable CD3+CD4+CD8-CD45RO+ cells for memory CD4+ T cells. Using immunoSEQ multiplex PCR, the repertoire was profiled, and TCRdb retains in-frame clones only, with some absent. The data show tens of thousands of clones, around 82% seen once. This sequence originates from an adult in good health and CMV-seronegative. Some clones in this sample may be carry-over from other donors' samples. Sequenced material: memory CD4+ T cells from blood. J is TRBJ1-3 and V is TRBV6-6; 7 nucleotides match TRBD1. This CDR3 reads CASIRKRGLGNTIYF. In nucleotides, the CDR3 is TGTGCCAGCATTCGCAAGAGGGGGCTCGGAAACACCATATATTTT.